Each of the 10 T cell receptor beta chains below was sequenced from the same sample in a study of T cells in Graves' hyperthyroidism and ophthalmopathy. Researchers amplified the TCR beta CDR3 regions from RNA transcripts. RT-PCR in the first round (using the HTBI primer set) targeted the TCR CDR3. TCRdb re-called the multiplex PCR reads with MiXCR, one entry per CDR3 protein. The sample lists approximately 720,000 distinct CDR3 sequences, around 19% occurring once. Specimen: blood. The receptors were gathered from a woman between 50 and 59 years old with Graves' hyperthyroidism that later progressed to Graves' ophthalmopathy.

The chain is built from TRBV6-2 or TRBV6-3 and TRBJ1-5, with D tentatively TRBD1 (6 bases). Trimming stripped 5 bases from V and 7 bases from J, with 15 bases between. Germline lookup yields CDR1 MNHEY and CDR2 SVGEGT. The CDR3 loop spans 14 amino acids. CDR3 DNA: TGTGCCAGCAGTCCACGGGACATAGGCCAGCCCCAGCATTTT. This codes for CASSPRDIGQPQHF.

This clonotype came up many times. The V and J genes are TRBV12-3 or TRBV12-4 and TRBJ1-1; a weak D match, TRBD1 (5 bases). Trimming pared 5 bases from V and 8 bases from J, leaving 15 bases between. CDR3 length: 13 amino acids. The CDR3 region is CASSVGLNAEAFF. CDR3 sequence (DNA): TGTGCCAGCAGTGTGGGACTAAACGCGGAAGCTTTCTTT.

This clonotype was observed many times. V is TRBV2 and J is TRBJ1-5; TRBD1 matches at 12 bases. The CDR3 has 16 amino acids. The trim removed 6 bases at V and 5 bases at J, leaving 8 bases unmatched. Germline assignment: CDR1 SNHLY and CDR2 FYNNEI. This CDR3 is CASRGDRGQADQPQHF. The DNA of the CDR3 is TGTGCCAGCAGGGGGGACAGGGGGCAGGCGGATCAGCCCCAGCATTTT.

At least ten counts were recorded for this clonotype. The J gene is TRBJ1-2, the V gene TRBV3-1, with TRBD1 matching 8 bases. The germline CDR1 and CDR2 sequences are LGHDT and YNNKEL (reference sequence). The CDR3 is 17 residues long. The V gene end was trimmed by 0 bases and the J gene end by 0 bases; junction bases not matched to a gene: 6. CDR3 region: CASSQDPDRAANYGYTF. CDR3 DNA: TGTGCCAGCAGCCAAGACCCGGACAGGGCAGCTAACTATGGCTACACCTTC.

This clonotype was counted at least ten times. The V call is TRBV5-1, the J call TRBJ2-7; D unclear. Germline V gene lookup returns CDR1 SGHRS and CDR2 YFSETQ. V was trimmed by 3 bases and J by 0 bases, leaving 4 bases between them. The CDR3 extends over 12 amino acids. CDR3 sequence reads: CASSYNSYEQYF. The CDR3 DNA follows: TGCGCCAGCAGCTACAACTCCTACGAGCAGTACTTC.

This clonotype was recorded a few times. The chain combines TRBV5-8 with TRBJ1-4, with D perhaps matching TRBD1 (5 bases). V lost 10 bases to trimming and J lost 5 bases, with 12 bases between them. CDR3 length: 12 amino acids. From germline, CDR1 is SGHTS and CDR2 YDEGEE. CDR3 amino acids: CAFRARNEKLFF. The CDR3 DNA follows: TGTGCCTTCAGGGCCCGAAATGAAAAACTGTTTTTT.

This clonotype turned up a few times. The chain uses TRBV15 and TRBJ2-6, with 7 nucleotides matching TRBD2. The CDR3 length is 16 residues. Trimming cost V 6 bases and J 0 bases; bases outside gene matches: 5. The germline V gene has CDR1 LNHNV and CDR2 YYDKDF (reference sequence). The CDR3 loop is CATSPAGSSGANVLTF. CDR3 bases: TGTGCCACCAGTCCAGCGGGGAGCTCTGGGGCCAACGTCCTGACTTTC.

This clonotype occurred many times. This rearrangement joins TRBV11-2 to TRBJ2-3, with D unresolved. The CDR3 extends over 15 amino acids. From germline, CDR1 is SGHAT and CDR2 FQNNGV. V gave up 5 bases and J gave up 1 base, with 13 bases separating them. For the CDR3, the DNA is TGTGCCAGCAGCCGTAGACCGGCCCGCACAGATACGCAGTATTTT. Its protein is CASSRRPARTDTQYF. The full variable domain, with the rest looked up from reference TRBV11-2 and TRBJ2-3, is EAGVAQSPRYKIIEKRQSVAFWCNPISGHATLYWYQQILGQGPKLLIQFQNNGVVDDSQLPKDRFSAERLKGVDSTLKIQPAKLEDSAVYLCASSRRPARTDTQYFGPGTRLTVL.

This chain connects TRBV27 to TRBJ2-5; D gene ambiguous. The germline V gene has CDR1 MNHEY and CDR2 SMNVEV (reference sequence). The germline V and J ends were trimmed by 5 bases and 7 bases, with 17 bases remaining between them. This CDR3 comprises 14 residues. The DNA of the CDR3 is TGTGCCAGCAGTCCTTCGACTCTAATGGGGACCCAGTACTTC. Amino acids: CASSPSTLMGTQYF.

The chain joins TRBV11-2 to TRBJ1-4; D gene unclear. Germline V lookup: CDR1 SGHAT, CDR2 FQNNGV. The CDR3 covers 15 residues. V was cut by 2 bases and J by 5 bases, with 12 bases left in between. Here the CDR3 reads CASSLLYRSNEKLFF. CDR3 DNA sequence: TGTGCCAGCAGCTTACTATATCGTTCAAATGAAAAACTGTTTTTT. Full variable domain (rest looked up from reference TRBV11-2 and TRBJ1-4): EAGVAQSPRYKIIEKRQSVAFWCNPISGHATLYWYQQILGQGPKLLIQFQNNGVVDDSQLPKDRFSAERLKGVDSTLKIQPAKLEDSAVYLCASSLLYRSNEKLFFGSGTQLSVL.